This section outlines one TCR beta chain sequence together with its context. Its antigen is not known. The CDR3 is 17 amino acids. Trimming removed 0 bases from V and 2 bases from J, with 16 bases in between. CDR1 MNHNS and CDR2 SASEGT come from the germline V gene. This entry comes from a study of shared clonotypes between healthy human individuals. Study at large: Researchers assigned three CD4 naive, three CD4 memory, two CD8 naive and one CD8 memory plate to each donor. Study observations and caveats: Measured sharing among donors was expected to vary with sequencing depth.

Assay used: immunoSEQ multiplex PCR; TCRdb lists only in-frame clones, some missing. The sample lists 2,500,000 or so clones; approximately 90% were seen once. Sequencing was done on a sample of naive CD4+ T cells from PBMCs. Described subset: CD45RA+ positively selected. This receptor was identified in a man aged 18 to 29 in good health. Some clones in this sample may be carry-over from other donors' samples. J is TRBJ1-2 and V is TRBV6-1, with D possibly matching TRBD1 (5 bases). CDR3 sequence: CASSEAWTPFPNYGYTF. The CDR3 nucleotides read TGTGCCAGCAGTGAAGCTTGGACACCATTCCCAAACTATGGCTACACCTTC.